This T cell receptor (beta chain) was sequenced in a study of blood T cells in healthy people across ages. Points from the study as a whole: Long-lived donors carried more naive CD4+ cells and greater diversity than aged donors.

This CDR3 comprises 16 residues. Per the germline V gene, CDR1 is MNHEY and CDR2 is SVGEGT. V was clipped by 2 bases and J by 5 bases, with 18 bases between them. Sample-barcoded 5' priming and a J-beta primer mix drove a second PCR of 7 to 11 cycles. TCRdb re-called the 5' RACE reads through MiXCR, storing one row per CDR3 protein. The sample includes hundreds of thousands of distinct CDR3 sequences, around 20% seen only once; the top ten take 3.6%. This clonotype has only a few counts. The target antigen is unknown. The sequencing sample was made of blood. The receptor's source is a man aged 70-80 years in good health. The V call is TRBV6-2 or TRBV6-3, the J call TRBJ2-5; no clear D gene. The CDR3 nucleotides read TGTGCCAGCAGTTACAGTCCCGGTCGATTGGCGGAGACCCAGTACTTC. It specifies CASSYSPGRLAETQYF.